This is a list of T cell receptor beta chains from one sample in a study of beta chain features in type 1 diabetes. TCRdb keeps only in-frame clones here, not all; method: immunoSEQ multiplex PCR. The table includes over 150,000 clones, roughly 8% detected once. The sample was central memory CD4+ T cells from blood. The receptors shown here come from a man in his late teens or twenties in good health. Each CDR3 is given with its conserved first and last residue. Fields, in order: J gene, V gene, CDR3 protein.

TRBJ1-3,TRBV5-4,CASSFSGARNTIYF
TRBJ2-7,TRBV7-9,CASSLLGRDYEQYF
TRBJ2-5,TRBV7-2,CASSLEWTGKTQYF
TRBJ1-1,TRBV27,CASSLRFQGNTEAFF
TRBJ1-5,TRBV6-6,CASNEYNQPQHF
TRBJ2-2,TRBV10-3,CATRQGGTGELFF
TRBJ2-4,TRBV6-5,CASRPPGGNIQYF
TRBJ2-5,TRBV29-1,CSVVGGAGETQYF
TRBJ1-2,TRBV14,CASSLGTGPYGYTF
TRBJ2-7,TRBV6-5,CASKRTGSSYEQYF
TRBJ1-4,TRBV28,CASIPSGGRTNEKLFF
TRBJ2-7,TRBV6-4,CASWGGPSYEQYF
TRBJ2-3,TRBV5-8,CASSQGGTDTQYF
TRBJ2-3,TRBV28,CASSLGGFGDTQYF
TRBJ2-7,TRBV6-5,CASSYSTSSYEQYF
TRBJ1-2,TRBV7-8,CASSPRTLPRSYGYTF
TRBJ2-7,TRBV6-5,CASSYTPSGAYEQYF
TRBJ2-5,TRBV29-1,CSGTDTGETQYF
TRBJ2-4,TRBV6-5,CASNIQGFGNIQYF
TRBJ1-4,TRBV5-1,CASSLVRGSNEKLFF
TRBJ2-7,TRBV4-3,CASSPRPDRYYEQYF
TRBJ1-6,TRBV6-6,CASSYGAGLSSPLHF
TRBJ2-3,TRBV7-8,CASKTGTGVDTQYF
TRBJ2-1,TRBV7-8,CASSLGRTLGNEQFF
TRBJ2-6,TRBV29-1,CSVDQRGASGANVLTF
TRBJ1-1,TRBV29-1,CSVDGGRTEAFF
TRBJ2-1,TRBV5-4,CASSYRTSGNNEQFF
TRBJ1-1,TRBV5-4,CASSSLKSGAFF
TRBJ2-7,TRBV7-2,CASSFRVDSYEQYF
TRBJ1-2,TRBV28,CASRQNRGIGYGYTF
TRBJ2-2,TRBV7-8,CASSVEGAAGELFF
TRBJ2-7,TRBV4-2,CASSQDRTSGGTIAYEQYF
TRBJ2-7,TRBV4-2,CASSQSMGRQGTGEQYF
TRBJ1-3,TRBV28,CASSLNAGFSGNTIYF
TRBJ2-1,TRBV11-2,CASSLDLRTSAYEQFF
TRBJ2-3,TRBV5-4,CASRPSGTSTDTQYF
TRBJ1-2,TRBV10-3,CAALSAQGAYGYTF
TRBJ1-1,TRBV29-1,CSACLTQNTEAFF